Listed here are 3 T cell receptor beta chains from one sample, sequenced in a study of cytomegalovirus exposure and HLA in healthy donors listed by TCRdb under 2017. The library was built by means of the immunoSEQ multiplex PCR assay. For the multiplex PCR, a mixture combining 60 forward primers for TCR Vbeta segments and 13 reverse primers for TCR Jbeta segments was used. TCRdb retrieved this table from immuneACCESS and kept in-frame rearrangements only. Not all clones are present; in checked studies, unresolved V genes account for under half, and no reason is known for the remainder. The sample table contains around 230,000 clones; only one count was recorded for around 80% of them. Of the sample, roughly 6% is held by the ten largest clones. The material sequenced was PBMCs. The receptors shown here come from a man in his forties in good health and CMV-seropositive.

The gene calls are TRBV5-1 and TRBJ2-7; 14 bases map to TRBD2. Germline assignment: CDR1 SGHRS and CDR2 YFSETQ. This CDR3 is built from 16 residues. Unmatched junction bases numbered 7, after V lost 3 bases and J lost 5 bases. The CDR3 protein is CASSWTGTSGSNEQYF. The CDR3 nucleotides are TGCGCCAGCAGCTGGACCGGGACTAGCGGGAGTAACGAGCAGTACTTC.

The rearrangement joins TRBV10-3 to TRBJ1-5, with 9 nucleotides matching TRBD1. Germline V CDR1 and CDR2: ENHRY, SYGVKD. The CDR3 runs 15 residues. The junction had 2 bases not matched to a gene; V was cut back by 0 bases and J by 5 bases. The DNA for the CDR3 is TGTGCCATCAGTGAGTCACAGGGGGCTTATCAGCCCCAGCATTTT. This encodes CAISESQGAYQPQHF.

This chain connects TRBV6-5 to TRBJ2-3; D remains unclear. The CDR3 runs to 15 residues. Trimming shortened V by 0 bases and J by 0 bases, and 7 bases separated the two germline ends. From germline, CDR1 is MNHEY and CDR2 SVGAGI. The CDR3 here is CASSYSVLSTDTQYF. The CDR3 DNA reads TGTGCCAGCAGTTACTCTGTACTCAGCACAGATACGCAGTATTTT.